Presented here are 27 T cell receptor beta chains from one specimen sequenced in a study of T cell responses to AZD1222 COVID-19 vaccine. Produced via immunoSEQ multiplex PCR; TCRdb's table is partial and in-frame only. The sample includes about 180,000 clones, around 93% seen only once; the top ten take about 1%. The sample here was peripheral blood, taken 28 days after the second dose of the MenACWY control vaccine. Source of these receptors: an adult who received the MenACWY meningococcal vaccine as a control.

This chain connects TRBV5-1 to TRBJ1-3; no definite D call. The CDR3 sequence is 15 residues long. CDR1 is SGHRS and CDR2 is YFSETQ in the germline V gene. Trimming took 2 bases from V and 2 from J, leaving 11 bases between them. For the CDR3, the DNA is TGCGCCAGCAGCTTCGCTTCTGATCCTGGAAACACCATATATTTT. Its translation: CASSFASDPGNTIYF. The variable domain in full, completed from reference TRBV5-1 and TRBJ1-3, reads KAGVTQTPRYLIKTRGQQVTLSCSPISGHRSVSWYQQTPGQGLQFLFEYFSETQRNKGNFPGRFSGRQFSNSRSEMNVSTLELGDSALYLCASSFASDPGNTIYFGEGSWLTVV.

This clone is a singleton in its sample. The chain links TRBV6-5 to TRBJ2-1; 7 bases are a match to TRBD1. V lost 10 bases to trimming and J lost 7 bases; unmatched junction nucleotides: 10. The germline V gene encodes CDR1 MNHEY and CDR2 SVGAGI. The CDR3 loop spans 13 amino acids. The CDR3 reads CATTGSPWNEQFF. In nucleotides, the CDR3 is TGTGCCACGACAGGGAGTCCTTGGAATGAGCAGTTCTTC.

The chain has TRBV6-5 and TRBJ2-7, with TRBD1 identical over 11 bases. Germline V gene sequence: CDR1 MNHEY, CDR2 SVGAGI. The V and J ends lost 3 bases and 2 bases, in that order; junction bases with no gene match: 6. The CDR3 has 16 amino acids. The CDR3: CASSYGPGQGAYEQYF. DNA for the CDR3: TGTGCCAGCAGTTATGGGCCGGGACAGGGGGCCTACGAGCAGTACTTC.

The V call is TRBV10-3, the J call TRBJ1-2; the D gene is possibly TRBD1 (6 bases). The CDR3 has 14 residues. The germline CDR1 and CDR2 sequences are ENHRY and SYGVKD. Trimming took 3 bases from V and 1 from J, leaving 9 bases between them. CDR3 region: CAISDGTINYGYTF. The CDR3 DNA sequence: TGTGCCATCAGTGACGGGACAATTAACTATGGCTACACCTTC.

This rearrangement joins TRBV5-1 to TRBJ2-3, with TRBD2 matching over 15 bases. The CDR3 is made up of 19 amino acids. Germline-derived CDR1 and CDR2 are SGHRS and YFSETQ. The V segment lost 3 bases and the J segment 3 bases; nucleotides outside the gene matches: 11. Written as DNA, the CDR3 is TGCGCCAGCAGCTACGGACTAGCGGGGGGGCAAAAAAAGACAGATACGCAGTATTTT. Protein: CASSYGLAGGQKKTDTQYF.

The V call is TRBV19, the J call TRBJ1-6, with D possibly matching TRBD1 (6 bases). This CDR3 region has 16 residues. Deletions cut 9 bases from V and 9 bases from J, with 24 bases between. Germline V gene sequence: CDR1 LNHDA, CDR2 SQIVND (reference sequence). The CDR3 sequence: CASSPGYGGLGSPLHF. In DNA form, the CDR3 reads TGTGCCAGCTCCCCAGGGTACGGGGGCTTAGGTTCACCCCTCCACTTT.

The chain employs TRBV4-1 and TRBJ1-1; D may be TRBD1 (6 bases). V lost 6 bases to trimming and J lost 3 bases, with 17 bases between them. The germline CDR1 and CDR2 sequences are MGHRA and YSYEKL. CDR3 size: 15 residues. CDR3 amino acids: CASRLRGFGDTEAFF. For the CDR3, the DNA is TGCGCCAGCAGACTCAGGGGCTTCGGGGACACTGAAGCTTTCTTT.

J is TRBJ1-4 and V is TRBV21-1; TRBD1 is the table's D call and was not checked against the DNA. TRBV21-1 is noted as a pseudogene. The CDR3 is 16 amino acids. The CDR3 loop is CASSKEVRHLNEKLFF. The CDR3 DNA sequence: TGTGCCAGCAGCAAAGAAGTAAGACACCTTAATGAAAAACTGTTTTTT.

For the CDR3, the DNA is TGTGCCATCCGTCCGTGGAGGGGGAGAGACATGAACACTGAAGCTTTCTTT. Amino acids: CAIRPWRGRDMNTEAFF. The chain uses TRBV28 and TRBJ1-1; D is perhaps TRBD1 (6 bases). Per the germline V gene, CDR1 is MDHEN and CDR2 is SYDVKM. The CDR3 has 17 amino acids. The germline V and J ends were trimmed by 10 bases and 0 bases, with 24 bases remaining between them. Supplemented by reference TRBV28 and TRBJ1-1, the full variable domain reads DVKVTQSSRYLVKRTGEKVFLECVQDMDHENMFWYRQDPGLGLRLIYFSYDVKMKEKGDIPEGYSVSREKKERFSLILESASTNQTSMYLCAIRPWRGRDMNTEAFFGQGTRLTVV.

This rearrangement joins TRBV6-5 to TRBJ1-1; unclear D gene. In germline, CDR1 is MNHEY, CDR2 SVGAGI. The length of the CDR3 is 15 residues. V gave up 2 bases and J gave up 0 bases, with 10 bases separating them. The CDR3 here is CASSYGLNMNTEAFF. The DNA of the CDR3 is TGTGCCAGCAGTTACGGACTTAACATGAACACTGAAGCTTTCTTT.

The rearrangement joins TRBV9 to TRBJ2-2; D might be TRBD2 (6 bases). The length of the CDR3 is 14 residues. Trimming stripped 7 bases from V and 2 bases from J, with 12 bases between. From germline, CDR1 is SGDLS and CDR2 YYNGEE. The CDR3 DNA reads as TGTGCCAGCGAGGCGGGAACTAACACCGGGGAGCTGTTTTTT. Its translation is CASEAGTNTGELFF.

This clone was detected a few times. CDR3 region: CASSEVGAYGYTF. The CDR3 DNA reads TGTGCCAGCAGTGAAGTGGGGGCGTATGGCTACACCTTC. The genes are TRBV6-1 and TRBJ1-2, with D possibly matching TRBD1 (6 bases). Looked up from germline, CDR1 is MNHNS and CDR2 is SASEGT. This CDR3 has 13 residues. Trimming left V 1 base short and J 5 bases short, with 8 bases between.

The J gene is TRBJ1-1, the V gene TRBV24-1, with D unresolved. The CDR3 has 13 residues. V was shortened by 1 base and J by 7 bases, with 9 bases between the two germline ends. Germline values: CDR1 KGHDR, CDR2 SFDVKD. In DNA, the CDR3 is TGTGCCACCAGTGATTTCCCGGGCCATGAAGCTTTCTTT. Protein sequence: CATSDFPGHEAFF.

The CDR3 sequence is CASSYPERTVLSGNTIYF. The CDR3 nucleotides are TGTGCCAGCAGTTACCCTGAGAGGACAGTTCTCTCTGGAAACACCATATATTTT. The chain recombines TRBV6-7 with TRBJ1-3; D is possibly TRBD1 (6 bases). TRBV6-7 is labeled an ORF, and its function is uncertain. V lost 2 bases and J lost 0, with 17 bases in between. This CDR3 has 18 residues.

The chain has TRBV5-8 and TRBJ2-2; TRBD1 agrees at 12 bases. Germline V gene data show CDR1 as SGHTS and CDR2 as YDEGEE. J was trimmed by 7 bases and V by 4 bases; bases with no gene match: 5. The CDR3 consists of 15 residues. CDR3 in DNA: TGTGCCAGCAGCCCGGGACAGGGGGCCGGCGGGGAGCTGTTTTTT. The encoded protein is CASSPGQGAGGELFF.

The chain employs TRBV6-5 and TRBJ2-1; 9 bases are a match to TRBD1. This CDR3 has 15 residues. The V and J ends lost 4 bases and 8 bases, in that order; junction bases with no gene match: 9. The V gene's germline CDR1 is MNHEY and CDR2 SVGAGI. The CDR3 DNA follows: TGTGCCAGCAGTTCTCGGACAGGGGAGGGTCATGAGCAGTTCTTC. Translated: CASSSRTGEGHEQFF.

This clone was picked up one time. The J gene is TRBJ2-1, the V gene TRBV7-2; TRBD1 aligns across 10 bases. Trimming removed 4 bases from V and 14 bases from J; junction bases left unmatched: 2. The V gene's germline CDR1 is SGHTA and CDR2 FQGNSA. There are 11 residues in the CDR3. The chain's CDR3 is CASSWDRGEFF. The CDR3 DNA reads TGTGCCAGCAGCTGGGACAGGGGAGAGTTCTTC.

The chain couples TRBV5-1 to TRBJ2-2; tentatively, D is TRBD2 (6 bases). This CDR3 comprises 14 residues. CDR1 and CDR2 from the germline V gene are SGHRS and YFSETQ. The V gene lost 5 bases and the J gene lost 2 bases, with 10 bases spanning the gap. CDR3 amino acids: CASRPTSNTGELFF. CDR3 nucleotides: TGCGCCAGCAGGCCCACTAGCAACACCGGGGAGCTGTTTTTT.

The chain combines TRBV28 with TRBJ1-2; D gene ambiguous. CDR1 and CDR2 (germline): MDHEN, SYDVKM. Trimming took off 3 bases at V and 3 bases at J, with 8 bases between the two ends. CDR3 length: 13 amino acids. The CDR3 is CASSFSVDYGYTF. The CDR3 DNA is TGTGCCAGCAGTTTTTCAGTGGACTATGGCTACACCTTC.

CDR3 in amino acids: CASSPPRGNQPQHF. The CDR3, as DNA: TGTGCCAGTAGCCCCCCGCGGGGCAATCAGCCCCAGCATTTT. This chain uses TRBV19 with TRBJ1-5; D is unresolved. Germline CDR1 LNHDA, CDR2 SQIVND (reference sequence). Trimming left V 6 bases short and J 2 bases short, with 11 bases between. The CDR3 spans 14 residues.

The chain uses TRBV18 and TRBJ1-4, with TRBD1 as a possible D gene (5 bases). The CDR3 loop spans 12 amino acids. Germline CDR1 reads KGHSH; CDR2 reads LQKENI. V lost 8 bases, J lost 8 bases, and 12 bases lay in between. The CDR3 loop is CASQMGEEKLFF. CDR3 DNA: TGTGCCAGCCAGATGGGGGAGGAAAAACTGTTTTTT.

The chain links TRBV7-8 to TRBJ1-6, with TRBD1 identical over 7 bases. The length of the CDR3 is 16 residues. V was clipped by 4 bases and J by 0 bases; unmatched bases: 3. The V gene's germline CDR1 is SGHVS and CDR2 FQNEAQ. CDR3 nucleotide sequence: TGTGCCAGCAGCTCCGGACAGGTCTCCTATAATTCACCCCTCCACTTT. It specifies CASSSGQVSYNSPLHF.

This clone was recorded only once. This chain uses TRBV19 with TRBJ2-5; 8 nucleotides agree with TRBD2. With V trimmed by 6 bases and J by 4 bases, 10 bases remained unmatched. The CDR3 covers 15 residues. Germline CDR1 is LNHDA and CDR2 is SQIVND (reference sequence). The CDR3 loop reads CASSTTRGARETQYF. CDR3 nucleotide sequence: TGTGCCAGTAGCACAACGCGGGGGGCGCGAGAGACCCAGTACTTC.

This CDR3 is CASSLRGTAEAFF. For the CDR3, the DNA is TGTGCCAGCAGCTTAAGGGGGACAGCAGAAGCTTTCTTT. This chain uses TRBV7-9 with TRBJ1-1; 7 nucleotides agree with TRBD1. J was trimmed by 8 bases and V by 2 bases; bases with no gene match: 5. CDR3 size: 13 residues. The germline V gene has CDR1 SEHNR and CDR2 FQNEAQ (reference sequence).

This clone is a singleton in its sample. The chain employs TRBV7-2 and TRBJ1-1, with TRBD1 identical over 7 bases. This CDR3 region has 12 residues. CDR1 is SGHTA and CDR2 is FQGNSA in the germline V gene. Losses at the gene ends were 5 bases for V and 7 bases for J; bases not matched to a gene: 4. CDR3: CASSPRQGEAFF. The CDR3, as DNA: TGTGCCAGCAGCCCGAGACAGGGTGAAGCTTTCTTT.

The chain uses TRBV7-2 and TRBJ1-6; no definite D call. CDR3 length equals 13 residues. Trimming removed 0 bases at V and 9 bases at J, with 6 bases between. Germline V CDR1 and CDR2: SGHTA, FQGNSA. This CDR3 is CASSLATGSPLHF. DNA for the CDR3: TGTGCCAGCAGCTTAGCTACGGGTTCACCCCTCCACTTT.

This rearrangement joins TRBV6-5 to TRBJ1-1; D possibly corresponds to TRBD1 (5 bases). The V end lost 6 bases, the J end lost 5 bases, and 13 bases lay between the germline ends. This CDR3 contains 13 residues. The germline CDR1 and CDR2 sequences are MNHEY and SVGAGI. CDR3 DNA sequence: TGTGCCAGCAGATGGACACGTATGACTGAAGCTTTCTTT. This sequence encodes CASRWTRMTEAFF.